The 18 T cell receptor beta chains below all came from one sample that was sequenced in a study of CD8+ T cells in alopecia areata. Extracted RNA was reverse transcribed into cDNA, the sequencing template. Data came from immunoSEQ multiplex PCR; TCRdb stores just in-frame clones and leaves some out. The sample has 90,000 to 130,000 clones; about 60% are singletons. The sample was NKG2D-low CD8+ T cells sorted from blood. The receptors were sampled from a human donor with alopecia areata.

The genes are TRBV15 and TRBJ1-1; D is unclear. The germline V gene has CDR1 LNHNV and CDR2 YYDKDF (reference sequence). The V end lost 3 bases, the J end lost 1 base, and 3 bases lay between the germline ends. The CDR3 is made up of 12 amino acids. CDR3 region: CATSSPNTEAFF. The CDR3 DNA is TGTGCCACCAGCAGTCCGAACACTGAAGCTTTCTTT. The full variable domain, its missing parts supplied by reference TRBV15 and TRBJ1-1, is DAMVIQNPRYQVTQFGKPVTLSCSQTLNHNVMYWYQQKSSQAPKLLFHYYDKDFNNEADTPDNFQSRRPNTSFCFLDIRSPGLGDTAMYLCATSSPNTEAFFGQGTRLTVV.

J is TRBJ2-7 and V is TRBV2, with 7 positions matching TRBD1. From germline, CDR1 is SNHLY and CDR2 FYNNEI. V dropped 4 bases and J dropped 3; count of bases not matched to a gene: 6. The CDR3 has 14 amino acids. This CDR3 is CASSVEGADYEQYF. The CDR3 coding sequence is TGTGCCAGCAGTGTTGAGGGGGCCGACTACGAGCAGTACTTC.

This clone was found once. This rearrangement joins TRBV13 to TRBJ1-3; no firm D call. The CDR3 extends over 10 amino acids. CDR1 PRHDT and CDR2 FYEKMQ come from the germline V gene (reference sequence). V was cut by 8 bases and J by 7 bases, with 6 bases left in between. Here the CDR3 reads CASGGNTIYF. Written as DNA, the CDR3 is TGTGCCAGCGGCGGGAACACCATATATTTT.

The J gene is TRBJ1-2, the V gene TRBV4-1, with 8 bases fitting TRBD1. Germline lookup yields CDR1 MGHRA and CDR2 YSYEKL. V dropped 1 base and J dropped 8; count of bases not matched to a gene: 6. The CDR3 length is 14 residues. For the CDR3, the DNA is TGCGCCAGCAGCCAAGCTGGCAGGGGGCGAGGCTACACCTTC. Amino acids: CASSQAGRGRGYTF.

The table lists this clone with a count of one. The chain uses TRBV19 and TRBJ2-7; D gene unclear. With 7 bases removed from V and 2 bases from J, the gap between germline ends came to 18 bases. Germline V gene sequence: CDR1 LNHDA, CDR2 SQIVND (reference sequence). This CDR3 comprises 15 residues. The CDR3 DNA sequence: TGTGCCAGTAAAGCAGGAGCTTTTCCTACCTACGAGCAGTACTTC. Its translation is CASKAGAFPTYEQYF.

CDR3 DNA: TGCGCCAGCAGCCACGTCGGACAGGGCTACGAGCAGTACTTC. As protein: CASSHVGQGYEQYF. The V call is TRBV4-1, the J call TRBJ2-7; 8 nucleotides agree with TRBD1. The J segment lost 3 bases and the V segment lost 3 bases, leaving 4 bases of the junction unmatched. From germline, CDR1 is MGHRA and CDR2 YSYEKL. The CDR3 runs to 14 residues.

A few counts support this clone. This chain joins TRBV15 and TRBJ2-5; no reliable D call. Per germline, CDR1 LNHNV and CDR2 YYDKDF (reference sequence). The CDR3 spans 18 residues. Between the trimmed V and J ends, which lost 1 base and 3 bases, there was a span of 21 bases. CDR3 protein: CATSRGSSARREEETQYF. CDR3 DNA: TGTGCCACCAGCAGAGGATCTAGTGCCCGCCGAGAAGAAGAGACCCAGTACTTC.

The chain links TRBV29-1 to TRBJ2-2, with 7 bases matching TRBD1. The CDR3 runs to 17 residues. Per germline, CDR1 SQVTM and CDR2 ANQGSEA. With V trimmed by 4 bases and J by 4 bases, 15 bases remained unmatched. CDR3 protein: CSVVGTATIRGTGELFF. The CDR3 nucleotides read TGCAGCGTTGTTGGGACAGCTACCATCCGGGGCACCGGGGAGCTGTTTTTT.

This clone was observed a handful of times. The chain combines TRBV7-8 with TRBJ2-7, with 10 bases that match TRBD1. With 1 base clipped from V and 3 bases from J, the junction kept 6 bases outside the gene matches. Germline CDR1 SGHVS, CDR2 FQNEAQ. This CDR3 comprises 16 residues. The CDR3 region has the DNA TGTGCCAGCAGCTTAGGAACCGGGACAGGGGTCTACGAGCAGTACTTC. Translating it yields CASSLGTGTGVYEQYF.

V usage is TRBV7-6 and J usage is TRBJ2-7; D is undetermined. CDR3 length: 13 residues. Germline CDR1 is SGHVS and CDR2 is FNYEAQ. V lost 5 bases to trimming and J lost 7 bases, with 15 bases between them. The CDR3 protein is CASSPRLIGEQYF. Here the CDR3 DNA reads TGTGCCAGCAGCCCGCGATTAATCGGGGAGCAGTACTTC.

This clone was seen a few times. The chain combines TRBV4-1 with TRBJ2-7; 11 nucleotides line up with TRBD2. Trimming removed 4 bases from V and 3 bases from J; junction bases left unmatched: 2. This CDR3 has 14 residues. The V gene's germline CDR1 is MGHRA and CDR2 YSYEKL. CDR3 nucleotide sequence: TGCGCCAGCAGCCCGGGACTAGCGGACTACGAGCAGTACTTC. Amino acids: CASSPGLADYEQYF.

The chain uses TRBV9 and TRBJ2-7; no firm D call. Germline V gives CDR1 SGDLS, CDR2 YYNGEE. This CDR3 is 15 amino acids long. The germline V and J ends were trimmed by 0 bases and 6 bases, with 16 bases remaining between them. The CDR3 protein is CASSVDPGRGREQYF. The CDR3 DNA follows: TGTGCCAGCAGCGTAGATCCGGGCAGAGGACGCGAGCAGTACTTC. The full variable domain, in which reference TRBV9 and TRBJ2-7 provide the parts outside the CDR3, is DSGVTQTPKHLITATGQRVTLRCSPRSGDLSVYWYQQSLDQGLQFLIQYYNGEERAKGNILERFSAQQFPDLHSELNLSSLELGDSALYFCASSVDPGRGREQYFGPGTRLTVT.

This clone was observed a handful of times. The chain combines TRBV19 with TRBJ2-7; 8 positions agree with TRBD2. The germline gives CDR1 LNHDA, CDR2 SQIVND (reference sequence). This CDR3 is 15 amino acids long. Trimming removed 5 bases from V and 4 bases from J; junction bases left unmatched: 10. CDR3 nucleotide sequence: TGTGCCAGTAGTCCTGCGAGAGCGGGAGCTTACGAGCAGTACTTC. Protein product: CASSPARAGAYEQYF.

V and J are TRBV28 and TRBJ2-3; no definite D call. V lost 0 bases to trimming and J lost 1 base, with 5 bases between them. The germline CDR1 and CDR2 sequences are MDHEN and SYDVKM. The CDR3 is 14 residues long. The CDR3 region is CASSLWEGTDTQYF. The CDR3 DNA follows: TGTGCCAGCAGTTTATGGGAAGGCACAGATACGCAGTATTTT.

A note on this clone: Other DNA sequences in this specimen translate into the identical CDR3. The V and J genes are TRBV5-1 and TRBJ2-1; 8 bases are shared with TRBD2. The CDR3 runs 16 residues. V shed 0 bases, J shed 4 bases, and the junction held 6 bases outside the gene matches. The germline V gene has CDR1 SGHRS and CDR2 YFSETQ. The CDR3 DNA sequence: TGCGCCAGCAGCTTGGCGGGAGGGTCCTCATACAATGAGCAGTTCTTC. Translated, it gives CASSLAGGSSYNEQFF. Full variable domain (missing parts from reference TRBV5-1 and TRBJ2-1): KAGVTQTPRYLIKTRGQQVTLSCSPISGHRSVSWYQQTPGQGLQFLFEYFSETQRNKGNFPGRFSGRQFSNSRSEMNVSTLELGDSALYLCASSLAGGSSYNEQFFGPGTRLTVL.

This clone was counted once. The chain combines TRBV11-2 with TRBJ2-7; 8 bases align to TRBD1. Trimming at V came to 1 base and at J to 5 bases, leaving 4 bases not matched to a gene. This CDR3 contains 14 residues. Germline V lookup: CDR1 SGHAT, CDR2 FQNNGV. Here the CDR3 DNA reads TGTGCCAGCAGCTTAGCGGGGACAGGAAACGAGCAGTACTTC. Residues: CASSLAGTGNEQYF.

This rearrangement joins TRBV25-1 to TRBJ2-1; D remains ambiguous. The CDR3 spans 13 residues. Germline CDR1 reads MGHDK; CDR2 reads SYGVNS. The germline V and J ends were trimmed by 2 bases and 9 bases, with 11 bases remaining between them. CDR3 nucleotide sequence: TGTGCCAGCAGTGAACCTTCCGTACCTGAGCAGTTCTTC. The encoded protein is CASSEPSVPEQFF.

There are a few counts of this clone. The CDR3 DNA is TGTGCCAGCAGCCCCAGGGGTAGCGGGAGCGTTGAGCAGTTCTTC. Its protein is CASSPRGSGSVEQFF. This chain joins TRBV7-9 and TRBJ2-1; 9 bases match TRBD2. The CDR3 contains 15 residues. From germline, CDR1 is SEHNR and CDR2 FQNEAQ (reference sequence). Trimming cost V 5 bases and J 9 bases; bases outside gene matches: 11.